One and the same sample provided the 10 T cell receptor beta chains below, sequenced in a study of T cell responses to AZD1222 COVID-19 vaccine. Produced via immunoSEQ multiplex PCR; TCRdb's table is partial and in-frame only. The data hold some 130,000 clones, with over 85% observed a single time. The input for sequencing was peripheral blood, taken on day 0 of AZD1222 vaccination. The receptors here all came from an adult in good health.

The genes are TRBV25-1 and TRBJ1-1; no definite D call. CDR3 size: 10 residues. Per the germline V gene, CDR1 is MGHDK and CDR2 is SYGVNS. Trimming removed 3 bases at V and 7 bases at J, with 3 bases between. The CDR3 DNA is TGTGCCAGCAGTGATAATGAAGCTTTCTTT. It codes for CASSDNEAFF.

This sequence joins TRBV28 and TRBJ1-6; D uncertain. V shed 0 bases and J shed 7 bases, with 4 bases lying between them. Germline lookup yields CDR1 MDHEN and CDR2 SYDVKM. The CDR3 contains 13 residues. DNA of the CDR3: TGTGCCAGCAGTTTATGGGACAATTCACCCCTCCACTTT. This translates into CASSLWDNSPLHF.

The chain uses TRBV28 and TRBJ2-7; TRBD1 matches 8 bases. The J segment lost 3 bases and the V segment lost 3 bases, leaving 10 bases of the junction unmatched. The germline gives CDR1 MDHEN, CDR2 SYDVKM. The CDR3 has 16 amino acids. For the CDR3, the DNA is TGTGCCAGCAGTTTCGTCCGGACAGGGCCCAACTACGAGCAGTACTTC. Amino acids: CASSFVRTGPNYEQYF.

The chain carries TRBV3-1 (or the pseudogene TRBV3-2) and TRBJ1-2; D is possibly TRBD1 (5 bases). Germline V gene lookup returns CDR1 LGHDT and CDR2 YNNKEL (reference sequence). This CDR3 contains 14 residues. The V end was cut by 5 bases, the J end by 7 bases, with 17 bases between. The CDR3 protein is CASSSNGGVSGYTF. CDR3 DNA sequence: TGTGCCAGCAGCTCCAACGGGGGTGTAAGTGGCTACACCTTC.

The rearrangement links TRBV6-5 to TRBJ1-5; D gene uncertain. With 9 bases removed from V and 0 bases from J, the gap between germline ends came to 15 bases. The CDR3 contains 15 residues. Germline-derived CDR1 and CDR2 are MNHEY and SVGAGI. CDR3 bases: TGTGCCAGTGCACGAACCCCATATAGCAATCAGCCCCAGCATTTT. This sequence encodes CASARTPYSNQPQHF.

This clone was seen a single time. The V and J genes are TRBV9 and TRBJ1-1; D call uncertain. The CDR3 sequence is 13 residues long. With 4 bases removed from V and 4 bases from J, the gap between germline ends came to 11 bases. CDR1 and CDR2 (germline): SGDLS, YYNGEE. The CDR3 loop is CASSSRVATEAFF. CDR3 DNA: TGTGCCAGCAGCTCTAGGGTAGCCACTGAAGCTTTCTTT.

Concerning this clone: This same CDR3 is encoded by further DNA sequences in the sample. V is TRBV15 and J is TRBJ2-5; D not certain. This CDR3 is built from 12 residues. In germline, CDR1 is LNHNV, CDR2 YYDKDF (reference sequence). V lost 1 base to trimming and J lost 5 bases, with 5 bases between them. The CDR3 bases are TGTGCCACCAGCAGAGTCGGGGAGACCCAGTACTTC. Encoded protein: CATSRVGETQYF.

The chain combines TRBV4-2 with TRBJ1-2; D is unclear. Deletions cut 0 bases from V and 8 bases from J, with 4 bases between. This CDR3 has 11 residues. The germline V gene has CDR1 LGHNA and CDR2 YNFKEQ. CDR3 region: CASSQDLGYTF. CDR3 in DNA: TGTGCCAGCAGCCAAGATTTGGGCTACACCTTC.

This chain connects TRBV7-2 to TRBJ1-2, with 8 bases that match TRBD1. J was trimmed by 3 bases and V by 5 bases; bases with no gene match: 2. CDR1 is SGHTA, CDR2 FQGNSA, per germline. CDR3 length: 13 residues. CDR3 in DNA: TGTGCCAGCAGCCCGGACAGGGACTATGGCTACACCTTC. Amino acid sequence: CASSPDRDYGYTF.

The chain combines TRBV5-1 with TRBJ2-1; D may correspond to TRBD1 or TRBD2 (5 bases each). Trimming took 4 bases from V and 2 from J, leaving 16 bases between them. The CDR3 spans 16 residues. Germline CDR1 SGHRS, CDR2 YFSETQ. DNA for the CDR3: TGCGCCAGCAGCCAGGGCGGGCAGGCGACCTACAATGAGCAGTTCTTC. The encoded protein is CASSQGGQATYNEQFF. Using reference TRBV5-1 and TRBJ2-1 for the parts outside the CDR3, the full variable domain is KAGVTQTPRYLIKTRGQQVTLSCSPISGHRSVSWYQQTPGQGLQFLFEYFSETQRNKGNFPGRFSGRQFSNSRSEMNVSTLELGDSALYLCASSQGGQATYNEQFFGPGTRLTVL.